This T cell receptor beta chain originates from a study of lymphopenia after photon versus proton radiotherapy. The study, taken as a whole, reports: After the lymphocyte nadir, photon-treated repertoires showed oligoclonal expansion, especially of CD8+ Temra cells.

The CDR3 runs to 17 residues. V shed 0 bases and J shed 1 base, with 10 bases lying between them. The germline V gene encodes CDR1 SGHDN and CDR2 FVKESK. The method was immunoSEQ multiplex PCR; TCRdb's version includes in-frame clones alone and lacks a portion of them. Counted here are about 30,000 clones, approximately 87% occurring once; the ten biggest clones make up roughly 44%. Of note for this clone: The target antigen is unknown.

The receptor was derived from a woman aged 60 to 75 with cholangiocarcinoma. Some clones in this sample may be carry-over from other donors' samples. The sequenced sample was peripheral blood, obtained from a patient treated with proton-based radiotherapy. V usage is TRBV14 and J usage is TRBJ1-6; D remains ambiguous. The CDR3 spells CASSQDLVSSYNSPLHF. The CDR3 DNA is TGTGCCAGCAGCCAAGATCTGGTGTCTTCCTATAATTCACCCCTCCACTTT.